This T cell receptor (beta chain) was recovered during a study of identical twins. Study-wide results and caveats: With beta out-of-frame sequences, excess sharing by twins was weaker.

Via MiXCR, TCRdb re-called the 5' RACE reads, giving one row per CDR3 protein. The sample lists hundreds of thousands of distinct CDR3 sequences; roughly 12% were seen once. In regard to this clonotype: Its target is unknown.

The V end was cut by 4 bases, the J end by 3 bases, with 13 bases between. There are 15 residues in the CDR3. In germline, CDR1 is SGHTA, CDR2 FQGNSA. This sample was shared with a second study, whose subject was yellow fever vaccine responses in identical twins.

This TCR was recovered from a woman under 30 in good health. The sequencing input was PBMCs. The chain carries TRBV7-2 and TRBJ2-1; D possibly matches TRBD1 or TRBD2 (5 bases each). CDR3 sequence: CASSSGTWFYNEQFF. The CDR3, as DNA: TGTGCCAGCAGCTCCGGGACGTGGTTCTACAATGAGCAGTTCTTC.